One sample yielded the 8 T cell receptor beta chains listed below, sequenced in a study of identical twins. TCRdb re-called the 5' RACE reads with MiXCR, one entry per CDR3 protein. The sample lists under 500,000 distinct CDR3 sequences; 14% were seen once. This sample also appeared in a second study, on yellow fever vaccine responses in identical twins.

The sequenced sample was CD4+ T cells sorted from blood. These receptors originate from a woman between 18 and 30 years old in good health.

The genes are TRBV6-2 or TRBV6-3 and TRBJ2-7; no firm D call. The CDR3 has 12 amino acids. Trimming removed 10 bases at V and 1 base at J, with 11 bases between. The germline V gene has CDR1 MNHEY and CDR2 SVGEGT. CDR3 sequence (DNA): TGTGCCACCCGGCCGGGTTCCTACGAGCAGTACTTC. Translating gives CATRPGSYEQYF.

The V and J genes are TRBV20-1 and TRBJ2-1; D is uncertain. Looked up from germline, CDR1 is DFQATT and CDR2 is SNEGSKA (reference sequence). Trimming pared 3 bases from V and 0 bases from J, leaving 15 bases between. CDR3 length equals 16 residues. The CDR3, as DNA: TGCAGTGCTAGTTCTTTAGGCCTTCTCTCCTACAATGAGCAGTTCTTC. Protein: CSASSLGLLSYNEQFF.

The chain is built from TRBV2 and TRBJ2-3; D may be TRBD1 or TRBD2 (5 bases each). CDR1 and CDR2 from the germline V gene are SNHLY and FYNNEI. Trimming removed 5 bases from V and 2 bases from J, with 14 bases in between. The CDR3 is 15 amino acids. The CDR3 bases are TGTGCCAGCAGTCCCGACCGGGGACCCACAGATACGCAGTATTTT. It encodes CASSPDRGPTDTQYF.

In its sample, this clonotype was seen a few times. The V gene is TRBV7-9, the J gene TRBJ2-7, with TRBD2 identical over 10 bases. The CDR3 runs to 13 residues. CDR1 and CDR2 from the germline V gene are SEHNR and FQNEAQ (reference sequence). V lost 5 bases, J lost 6 bases, and 4 bases stayed unmatched. DNA of the CDR3: TGTGCCAGCAGCCAAGCGGGAGGGGGCGAGCAGTACTTC. Residues: CASSQAGGGEQYF.

V usage is TRBV10-3 and J usage is TRBJ1-5, with 8 positions matching TRBD1. Germline lookup yields CDR1 ENHRY and CDR2 SYGVKD. The CDR3 extends over 14 amino acids. Trimming removed 6 bases from V and 7 bases from J; junction bases left unmatched: 8. The CDR3 region is CAISQGQGVQPQHF. In DNA form, the CDR3 reads TGTGCCATCAGCCAAGGACAGGGAGTACAGCCCCAGCATTTT.

This chain joins TRBV20-1 and TRBJ2-6; 8 bases map to TRBD1. Looked up from germline, CDR1 is DFQATT and CDR2 is SNEGSKA (reference sequence). The CDR3 loop spans 14 amino acids. The ends lost 5 bases at V and 5 bases at J; junction bases unmatched: 5. The CDR3 sequence is CSAPGQGWANVLTF. CDR3 DNA: TGCAGTGCTCCCGGACAGGGTTGGGCCAACGTCCTGACTTTC.

The sample holds many counts of this clonotype. The V and J genes are TRBV2 and TRBJ2-7; 7 nucleotides line up with TRBD2. The CDR3 consists of 14 residues. Looked up from germline, CDR1 is SNHLY and CDR2 is FYNNEI. With 5 bases clipped from V and 0 bases from J, the junction kept 4 bases outside the gene matches. The CDR3 here is CASSLAGNSYEQYF. Here the CDR3 DNA reads TGTGCCAGCAGTTTAGCGGGCAACTCCTACGAGCAGTACTTC.

CDR3 sequence: CASSRGRSGSGTGELFF. The CDR3 coding sequence is TGTGCCAGCAGCCGGGGGCGTAGCGGGAGTGGCACCGGGGAGCTGTTTTTT. The chain employs TRBV7-2 and TRBJ2-2; TRBD2 matches 9 bases. Germline values: CDR1 SGHTA, CDR2 FQGNSA. V lost 5 bases, J lost 4 bases, and 11 bases stayed unmatched. The CDR3 covers 17 residues.